This TCR beta chain appears in the sequencing data of a study of beta chain features in type 1 diabetes. Study conclusions and caveats: The question of HLA type influencing TCRB rearrangement was one that remained unresolved here. When Type 1 diabetes patients were examined, their TCRB CDR3s proved moderately but significantly shorter in all four CD4+ subsets.

What was sequenced were expressed TCRB transcripts, since all of the isolated RNA had been reverse transcribed. Profiling relied on immunoSEQ multiplex PCR, and the TCRdb table lists in-frame clones only, not all of them. This sample yields a few hundred thousand clones, of which 25% to 30% are seen a single time; approximately 4% belongs to the top ten. V lost 4 bases and J lost 11, with 17 bases in between. In germline, CDR1 is GTSNPN, CDR2 SVGIG (reference sequence). The CDR3 is 12 residues long. In this sample, this clone turned up a few times. Antigen unknown. The single heparinised draw taken from each donor contained about 110 mL of blood on average. Purity exceeding 98% was reached by all sorted populations.

The clonotype originates from a man aged 25-45 years in good health. The sequenced sample consisted of central memory CD4+ T cells from blood. This chain joins TRBV30 and TRBJ1-1; D perhaps matches TRBD1 (5 bases). DNA of the CDR3: TGTGCCTGGATTCCCCCGGGGGGGAGGGCTTTCTTT. Its translation is CAWIPPGGRAFF.